The 17 T cell receptor beta chains in this list originate from one sample, sequenced in a study of T cells in Graves' hyperthyroidism and ophthalmopathy. Amplification targeted TCR beta CDR3 regions from RNA transcripts. HTBI primers were employed in a first-round RT-PCR of the TCR CDR3. In TCRdb, the multiplex PCR reads were re-called with MiXCR into one record per CDR3 protein. The sample yields about 420,000 distinct CDR3 sequences, 15% to 18% seen once. Material for sequencing was blood. Receptors were obtained from a woman aged 18-29 years with Graves' hyperthyroidism.

This clonotype came up many times. The CDR3 reads CASSQETGVEKLFF. For the CDR3, the DNA is TGCGCCAGCAGCCAAGAGACAGGGGTGGAAAAACTGTTTTTT. V and J are TRBV4-1 and TRBJ1-4; 8 nucleotides align to TRBD1. Germline values: CDR1 MGHRA, CDR2 YSYEKL. CDR3 length equals 14 residues. J lost 8 bases, V lost 0 bases, and 2 bases had no gene match.

This clonotype was seen at least ten times. The J gene is TRBJ2-7, the V gene TRBV29-1, with TRBD1 matching 9 bases. This CDR3 is built from 15 residues. Trimming at V came to 4 bases and at J to 1 base, leaving 8 bases not matched to a gene. Germline CDR1 is SQVTM and CDR2 is ANQGSEA. CDR3: CSVGGDRESSYEQYF. The CDR3, as DNA: TGCAGCGTTGGGGGGGACAGGGAGTCGTCCTACGAGCAGTACTTC.

This clonotype was counted between two and nine times. The gene calls are TRBV6-1 and TRBJ2-2; unclear D gene. The ends were cut back, 5 bases at V and 2 bases at J, with 6 bases in the middle. Germline V gives CDR1 MNHNS, CDR2 SASEGT. The CDR3 totals 13 residues. The CDR3 DNA reads as TGTGCCAGCAGTTCATTCAACACCGGGGAGCTGTTTTTT. Its protein product is CASSSFNTGELFF.

This clonotype was observed a few times. The chain combines TRBV5-4 with TRBJ1-2; D not resolved. With 0 bases removed from V and 3 bases from J, the gap between germline ends came to 18 bases. This CDR3 has 17 amino acids. CDR1 SGHNT and CDR2 YYREEE come from the germline V gene (reference sequence). DNA for the CDR3: TGTGCCAGCAGCTTGGCTCCTCCTACGCCTAAGGACTATGGCTACACCTTC. It translates to CASSLAPPTPKDYGYTF.

The chain couples TRBV9 to TRBJ1-4; TRBD1 matches at 7 bases. V lost 3 bases, J lost 7 bases, and 18 bases stayed unmatched. CDR1 SGDLS and CDR2 YYNGEE come from the germline V gene. CDR3 length: 18 residues. The DNA for the CDR3 is TGTGCCAGCAGCGCCGAGCCACGGACAGGCACGAACGCTGAAAAACTGTTTTTT. Its protein product is CASSAEPRTGTNAEKLFF.

This clonotype was picked up a small number of times. The chain is built from TRBV6-1 and TRBJ1-2; D is unresolved. The CDR3 has 15 amino acids. Trimming removed 6 bases from V and 0 bases from J, with 14 bases in between. Per the germline V gene, CDR1 is MNHNS and CDR2 is SASEGT. The CDR3 region is CASSRARGTNYGYTF. CDR3 nucleotides: TGTGCCAGCAGCCGCGCCCGGGGAACTAACTATGGCTACACCTTC.

This clonotype was seen at least ten times. The V gene is TRBV28, the J gene TRBJ1-6; weak D call: TRBD1 (5 bases). The CDR3 loop spans 14 amino acids. Germline V gene data show CDR1 as MDHEN and CDR2 as SYDVKM. V lost 3 bases to trimming and J lost 7 bases, with 10 bases between them. In DNA, the CDR3 is TGTGCCAGCAGTTTGGGGCTTTTGAATTCACCCCTCCACTTT. It is translated as CASSLGLLNSPLHF.

There are many counts of this clonotype. This chain uses TRBV12-3 or TRBV12-4 with TRBJ2-1; 12 bases align to TRBD2. Trimming at V came to 2 bases and at J to 2 bases, leaving 4 bases not matched to a gene. This CDR3 comprises 17 residues. The CDR3 spells CASSLFGLAGTYNEQFF. The CDR3 DNA reads as TGTGCCAGCAGTTTATTCGGACTAGCGGGGACCTACAATGAGCAGTTCTTC.

On this clonotype: Since no conserved phenylalanine or tryptophan closes the CDR3, a read error is the likely cause. The gene calls are TRBV7-9 and TRBJ1-5; TRBD1 aligns across 7 bases. From germline, CDR1 is SEHNR and CDR2 FQNEAQ (reference sequence). V lost 1 base and J lost 1; bases outside the gene matches: 7. CDR3 length: 17 amino acids. CDR3 sequence reads: CASSLGQGRPSNQPQHL. In nucleotides, the CDR3 is TGTGCCAGCAGCTTAGGACAGGGACGTCCGAGCAATCAGCCCCAGCATCTT.

This clonotype has a handful of counts. This rearrangement joins TRBV3-1 to TRBJ2-5, with D tentatively TRBD2 (6 bases). Germline CDR1 is LGHDT and CDR2 is YNNKEL (reference sequence). V lost 6 bases and J lost 5, with 13 bases in between. This CDR3 has 13 amino acids. The CDR3 loop is CASSRLGTETQYF. DNA of the CDR3: TGTGCCAGCAGTCGACTTGGGACTGAGACCCAGTACTTC.

The chain recombines TRBV27 with TRBJ1-1; D is unclear. This CDR3 region has 14 residues. Germline V gene lookup returns CDR1 MNHEY and CDR2 SMNVEV (reference sequence). The ends were cut back, 3 bases at V and 6 bases at J, with 14 bases in the middle. The CDR3 sequence is CASSFLTSPAEAFF. Here the CDR3 DNA reads TGTGCCAGCAGTTTCCTGACGAGTCCCGCTGAAGCTTTCTTT.

This clonotype occurred many times. This chain uses TRBV20-1 with TRBJ2-3, with D possibly being TRBD1 or TRBD2 (5 bases each). With 0 bases removed from V and 2 bases from J, the gap between germline ends came to 6 bases. The CDR3 loop spans 13 amino acids. Germline assignment: CDR1 DFQATT and CDR2 SNEGSKA (reference sequence). CDR3 in DNA: TGCAGTGCTAGAGATGGGACCACAGATACGCAGTATTTT. Encoded protein: CSARDGTTDTQYF.

This clonotype came up a few times. The genes are TRBV15 and TRBJ1-5; 10 bases agree with TRBD1. The V and J ends lost 1 base and 9 bases, in that order; junction bases with no gene match: 12. This CDR3 comprises 17 residues. Germline CDR1 reads LNHNV; CDR2 reads YYDKDF (reference sequence). CDR3: CATSRATPGTGAGPQHF. CDR3 DNA: TGTGCCACCAGCAGAGCCACCCCCGGGACAGGGGCTGGGCCCCAGCATTTT.

In this sample, this clonotype turned up many times. The chain joins TRBV25-1 to TRBJ2-7; perhaps TRBD2 as D (5 bases). Germline V gene sequence: CDR1 MGHDK, CDR2 SYGVNS. This CDR3 has 14 residues. V gave up 5 bases and J gave up 7 bases, with 18 bases separating them. In DNA form, the CDR3 reads TGTGCCAGCAGTATTGATGACTACCTAGGGGAGCAGTACTTC. It yields the protein CASSIDDYLGEQYF.

This clonotype was picked up many times. The J gene is TRBJ1-6, the V gene TRBV20-1, with TRBD1 matching 10 bases. This CDR3 has 14 amino acids. The ends lost 6 bases at V and 6 bases at J; junction bases unmatched: 5. Germline V gene data show CDR1 as DFQATT and CDR2 as SNEGSKA (reference sequence). In DNA, the CDR3 is TGCAGTGCAACCGGGACAGGGGTTAATTCACCCCTCCACTTT. As protein: CSATGTGVNSPLHF.

A single count supports this clonotype. The chain uses TRBV20-1 and TRBJ2-1; 8 bases are shared with TRBD2. Per germline, CDR1 DFQATT and CDR2 SNEGSKA (reference sequence). The CDR3 is 16 residues long. The J segment lost 0 bases and the V segment lost 0 bases, leaving 4 bases of the junction unmatched. In DNA, the CDR3 is TGCAGTGCTAGAGAGAACGGGGGGGCCTCCTACAATGAGCAGTTCTTC. It encodes CSARENGGASYNEQFF.

This clonotype was picked up many times. The chain joins TRBV27 to TRBJ2-7, with 8 bases matching TRBD1. The junction had 11 bases not matched to a gene; V was cut back by 4 bases and J by 6 bases. This CDR3 has 15 amino acids. Germline loops: CDR1 MNHEY, CDR2 SMNVEV (reference sequence). In DNA form, the CDR3 reads TGTGCCAGCAGTTCGGACAGGGTCAGGGCGGGCGAGCAGTACTTC. It yields the protein CASSSDRVRAGEQYF.